A selection of T cell receptor beta chains follows, all from one sample in a study of T cells in Graves' hyperthyroidism and ophthalmopathy. TCRdb independently ran MiXCR on the multiplex PCR reads; one entry per CDR3 protein. Of around 600,000 distinct CDR3 sequences listed, 15% to 20% were seen once; the top ten hold 2.5% to 4%. Material for sequencing was blood. The source of these receptors is a woman between 40 and 50 years old with Graves' ophthalmopathy. Each CDR3 is given with its conserved first and last residue. D genes are given only for firm matches. Size is omitted from some rows. Given values are once, few, many or a class for expanded clones.

abundance	v_gene	d_gene	j_gene	CDR3nt	CDR3aa
NA	TRBV9	NA	TRBJ2-3	TGTGCCAGCAGCGAGGGTCTTGCAGATACGCAGTATTTT	CASSEGLADTQYF
few	TRBV20-1	TRBD2	TRBJ2-3	TGCAGTGCTAGAGATGAGCGGGAGCTTACGCAGTATTTT	CSARDERELTQYF
NA	TRBV2	NA	TRBJ2-7	TGTGCCGGCAGTGATCAGGGTAGATACGAGCGGTACTTC	CAGSDQGRYERYF
many	TRBV20-1	TRBD1	TRBJ2-7	TGCAGTGCTGTGCCGGGACAGTTCTACGAGCAGTACTTC	CSAVPGQFYEQYF
many	TRBV10-3	NA	TRBJ2-2	TGTGCCATCAGTGAGTCCGCGTCGAACACCGGGGAGCTGTTTTTT	CAISESASNTGELFF
NA	TRBV28	NA	TRBJ1-5	TGTGCCAGCAGCCCCGATAGTTCTTATAGCAATCAGCCCCAGCATTTT	CASSPDSSYSNQPQHF
few	TRBV11-2	TRBD1	TRBJ1-1	TGTGCCAGCAGCTCATCAACCGGTCGGCAGGGGGGAACTGAAGCTTTCTTT	CASSSSTGRQGGTEAFF
NA	TRBV20-1	NA	TRBJ2-7	TGCAGTGCTAGAGTTGGTCAGGCCTATAACTACGAGCAGTACTTC	CSARVGQAYNYEQYF
NA	TRBV20-1	TRBD1	TRBJ2-2	TGCAGTGCTAGAGCCACCGGGACAGGATTAACCGGGGAGCTGTTTTTT	CSARATGTGLTGELFF
many	TRBV2	NA	TRBJ2-7	TGTGCCAGCAGCCCTGACTCGGAGCTGTACTTC	CASSPDSELYF
many	TRBV18	NA	TRBJ1-1	TGTGCCAGCTCACCGGGGAGTGAAGTAGCTTTCTTT	CASSPGSEVAFF
many	TRBV18	NA	TRBJ1-4	TGTGCCAGCTCATCGAACGGACAGAGGGAAAAACTGTTTTTT	CASSSNGQREKLFF
NA	TRBV19	TRBD1	TRBJ1-1	TGTGCCAGTAGTTCCTGGGACAGTTCGGATGAAGCTTTCTTT	CASSSWDSSDEAFF
few	TRBV10-3	TRBD2	TRBJ2-1	TGTGCCATCCTTGATAGTGAACTAGCGGGGCGGGGTGAGCAGTTCTTC	CAILDSELAGRGEQFF
NA	TRBV29-1	TRBD1	TRBJ1-3	TGCAGCGTTGCGGGGACAGGCATGCCTGGAAACACCATATATTTT	CSVAGTGMPGNTIYF
NA	TRBV6-2/TRBV6-3	TRBD2	TRBJ2-7	TGTGCCAGCGCGAAGCGGGGGAGCTACTACGAGCAGTACTTC	CASAKRGSYYEQYF
many	TRBV18	NA	TRBJ1-2	TGTGCCAGCTCACCTGATGAAGCTAACTATGGCTACACCTTC	CASSPDEANYGYTF
many	TRBV25-1	NA	TRBJ1-2	TGTGCCAGCAGTGAAGGCGGTCGGGGGCTGGGGTATGGCTACACCTTC	CASSEGGRGLGYGYTF
many	TRBV5-1	TRBD2	TRBJ2-2	TGCGCCAGCAGCTTTACGGGGGGAGTTAACACCGGGGAGCTGTTTTTT	CASSFTGGVNTGELFF
few	TRBV20-1	NA	TRBJ2-2	TGCAGTGCCCCAATGAGCGGGCGATACACCGGGGAGCTGTTTTTT	CSAPMSGRYTGELFF
many	TRBV11-2	NA	TRBJ2-2	TGTGCCAGCAGCTTAGACCAGCTAGCGCAGAACACCGGGGAGCTGTTTTTT	CASSLDQLAQNTGELFF
few	TRBV7-2	NA	TRBJ2-2	TGTGCCAGCAGTCGGGATGGGCCCGGGGAGCTGTTTTTT	CASSRDGPGELFF
many	TRBV28	NA	TRBJ2-1	TGTGCCAGCAGTTTACGAGCCTTTGAGCAGTTCTTC	CASSLRAFEQFF
many	TRBV2	TRBD1	TRBJ2-1	TGTGCCAGCCGATCGACAGGGGTTGTTAATGAGCAGTTCTTC	CASRSTGVVNEQFF
NA	TRBV6-1	TRBD2	TRBJ2-1	TGTGCCAGCAGCGAGACTAGCGGGGGGAAGTATGAGCAGTTCTTC	CASSETSGGKYEQFF
many	TRBV6-1	NA	TRBJ1-2	TGTGCCAGCAGTTGGACCGATATTGGTGGCTACACCTTC	CASSWTDIGGYTF
many	TRBV20-1	TRBD2	TRBJ2-1	TGCAGTGCTCGAAGCGGGAGGGTCAATGAGCAGTTCTTC	CSARSGRVNEQFF
few	TRBV12-3/TRBV12-4	TRBD2	TRBJ2-2	TGTGCCAGCAGTCCTTGGCGGGGGGTTCCCGGGGAGCTGTTTTTT	CASSPWRGVPGELFF
NA	TRBV19	NA	TRBJ1-1	TGTGCCAGTAGTAAAGCGGGGAGGGCTGAAGCTTTCTTT	CASSKAGRAEAFF
NA	TRBV19	NA	TRBJ1-1	TGTGCCAGTAGTATCGGGGGTTTGGGCACTGAAGCTTTCTTT	CASSIGGLGTEAFF
NA	TRBV27	NA	TRBJ1-1	TGTGCCAGCGGGAAGACAGTGAACACTGAAGCTTTCTTT	CASGKTVNTEAFF
many	TRBV11-2	NA	TRBJ2-2	TGTGCCAGCAGTTCTAGAGGATGGAACACCGGGGAGCTGTTTTTT	CASSSRGWNTGELFF
many	TRBV2	TRBD1	TRBJ2-3	TGTGCCAGCAGGGCACAGGGGTCCGATACGCAGTATTTT	CASRAQGSDTQYF
few	TRBV30	TRBD2	TRBJ2-1	TGTGCCTGGAGTGGGGGACTAGCGGGAGGGACCTACAATGAGCAGTTCTTC	CAWSGGLAGGTYNEQFF
NA	TRBV12-3/TRBV12-4	TRBD2	TRBJ2-3	TGTGCCAGCAGTCCCCCGGGGCTAGCGGGACAGGATACGCAGTATTTT	CASSPPGLAGQDTQYF
many	TRBV2	NA	TRBJ2-5	TGTGCCAGCACCCTACTGACCGGAGAGACCCAGTACTTC	CASTLLTGETQYF
NA	TRBV4-1	TRBD2	TRBJ2-7	TGCGCCAGCAGCCAAGAGGCTAGCGGGAGCCACGAGCAGTACTTC	CASSQEASGSHEQYF
many	TRBV20-1	NA	TRBJ2-5	TGCAGTGCTAGATTCCGGGGTGGAGAGACCCAGTACTTC	CSARFRGGETQYF
few	TRBV5-4	NA	TRBJ2-2	TGTGCCAGCAGCTTGGAACCGAACACCGGGGAGCTGTTTTTT	CASSLEPNTGELFF
NA	TRBV19	NA	TRBJ2-7	TGTGCCAGTAGTGTTGGCAGGGGCGCCTACGAGCAGTACTTC	CASSVGRGAYEQYF
many	TRBV20-1	TRBD2	TRBJ2-3	TGCAGTGCGAGGGGACTAGCGTCCCCCACAGATACGCAGTATTTT	CSARGLASPTDTQYF
many	TRBV2	TRBD2	TRBJ2-1	TGTGCCAGCAGACCTGGAGGGACTAGCGGTTTAAATGAGCAGTTCTTC	CASRPGGTSGLNEQFF
few	TRBV5-1	TRBD2	TRBJ2-1	TGCGCCAGCAGCTTGGTTCTGCTAGCGGGGCATGAGCAGTTCTTC	CASSLVLLAGHEQFF
many	TRBV7-2	TRBD1	TRBJ2-3	TGTGCCAGCAGTCGGACAGGGTATAGCACAGATACGCAGTATTTT	CASSRTGYSTDTQYF
NA	TRBV5-5	NA	TRBJ1-6	TGTGCCAGCAGCTGGGGAGCGGGTAATTCACCCCTCCACTTT	CASSWGAGNSPLHF
many	TRBV15	NA	TRBJ1-1	TGTGCCACCAGCAGAGATGAGGGTAGAGAAGCTTTCTTT	CATSRDEGREAFF
many	TRBV18	NA	TRBJ2-1	TGTGCCAGCTCACCACCCACAGGCGTTGAGCAGTTCTTC	CASSPPTGVEQFF
NA	TRBV20-1	NA	TRBJ1-2	TGCAGTGCTCCCCCCCAGCGACCGAGAGGCTACACCTTC	CSAPPQRPRGYTF
NA	TRBV10-3	NA	TRBJ1-2	TGTGCCATCAGTGAGACCGACTATGGCTACACCTTC	CAISETDYGYTF
many	TRBV5-1	NA	TRBJ1-4	TGCGCCAGCAGCTTGGAAGGGACGGAGAATGAAAAACTGTTTTTT	CASSLEGTENEKLFF
few	TRBV28	NA	TRBJ1-5	TGTGCCAGCAGAACAGGGTTTAGCCAGCCCCAGCATTTT	CASRTGFSQPQHF
NA	TRBV3-1	TRBD2	TRBJ2-3	TGTGCCAGCAGCCAAAGATGGCTAGCGGACGACGCGAGGCAGTATTTT	CASSQRWLADDARQYF
NA	TRBV6-1	NA	TRBJ2-3	TGTGCCACTTCGGAGGGAGGACCCACAGATACGCAGTATTTT	CATSEGGPTDTQYF
NA	TRBV19	NA	TRBJ1-5	TGTGCCAGTAGTATGGGACAATGGGGGAGATATAGCAATCAGCCCCAGCATTTT	CASSMGQWGRYSNQPQHF
many	TRBV28	NA	TRBJ1-5	TGTGCCAGCACCGGAGGCGGGGGAGGAATGGTTCAGCCCCAGCATTTT	CASTGGGGGMVQPQHF